Shown below are 30 T cell receptor beta chains from a single sample sequenced in a study of T cell repertoires in cytomegalovirus infection. In TCRdb, the reads were re-called with MiXCR into one record per CDR3 protein. The data hold around 430,000 distinct CDR3 sequences, with under 55% observed a single time. No antigen is known for these receptors. Material: cultured PBMCs, obtained from culture after CMV antigen stimulation. These receptors were taken from a human donor in good health (CMV status not recorded). Some clones in this sample may be carry-over from other donors' samples.

This clonotype was counted at least ten times. This CDR3 is CASSDPTGFTDTQYF. CDR3 nucleotide sequence: TGTGCCAGCAGTGACCCGACAGGTTTCACAGATACGCAGTATTTT. The rearrangement links TRBV6-1 to TRBJ2-3; the D gene is possibly TRBD1 (6 bases). Per the germline V gene, CDR1 is MNHNS and CDR2 is SASEGT. Deletions cut 3 bases from V and 2 bases from J, with 12 bases between. CDR3 length: 15 residues.

The chain has TRBV20-1 and TRBJ1-4; no clear D. CDR1 DFQATT and CDR2 SNEGSKA come from the germline V gene (reference sequence). CDR3 length: 12 amino acids. V lost 3 bases, J lost 8 bases, and 10 bases lay in between. The CDR3 coding sequence is TGCAGTGCTAGGTCAGGAGTGGAAAAACTGTTTTTT. Translating gives CSARSGVEKLFF.

V and J are TRBV11-1 and TRBJ1-1, with a weak D call TRBD1 (5 bases). The CDR3 totals 14 residues. In germline, CDR1 is SGHAT, CDR2 FQDESV (reference sequence). V was trimmed by 5 bases and J by 4 bases, leaving 14 bases between them. The CDR3 here is CASSLSVGGTEAFF. The DNA of the CDR3 is TGTGCCAGCAGCCTCAGCGTGGGGGGCACTGAAGCTTTCTTT.

This clonotype was observed a few times. The V call is TRBV6-1, the J call TRBJ2-7; the match to TRBD1 covers 10 bases. The CDR3 covers 16 residues. CDR1 MNHNS and CDR2 SASEGT come from the germline V gene. The ends lost 5 bases at V and 7 bases at J; junction bases unmatched: 14. In DNA form, the CDR3 reads TGTGCCAGCAGTTACGTTTCGAGACAGGGGGCACGGGAGCAGTACTTC. Its translation is CASSYVSRQGAREQYF.

This sequence joins TRBV4-1 and TRBJ2-5; either TRBD1 or TRBD2 may supply D (5 bases each). The CDR3 has 15 residues. The V end was cut by 10 bases, the J end by 4 bases, with 22 bases between. The germline gives CDR1 MGHRA, CDR2 YSYEKL. The CDR3: CATVSPQEVGETQYF. For the CDR3, the DNA is TGCGCCACCGTCTCCCCACAGGAGGTGGGAGAGACCCAGTACTTC.

The sample holds a few counts of this clonotype. The J gene is TRBJ1-2, the V gene TRBV7-2, with D possibly matching TRBD1 (6 bases). Trimming cost V 3 bases and J 5 bases, with 13 bases left between them. The CDR3 is 14 amino acids. Germline V gene data show CDR1 as SGHTA and CDR2 as FQGNSA. This CDR3 is CASSLPLQGYGYTF. The DNA of the CDR3 is TGTGCCAGCAGCTTGCCCCTCCAGGGGTATGGCTACACCTTC. Full variable domain (missing parts from reference TRBV7-2 and TRBJ1-2): GAGVSQSPSNKVTEKGKDVELRCDPISGHTALYWYRQSLGQGLEFLIYFQGNSAPDKSGLPSDRFSAERTGGSVSTLTIQRTQQEDSAVYLCASSLPLQGYGYTFGSGTRLTVV.

The genes are TRBV7-6 and TRBJ1-4; 8 nucleotides line up with TRBD1. V was pared by 5 bases and J by 5 bases, with 7 bases of the junction left unmatched. CDR3 size: 15 residues. The germline V gene has CDR1 SGHVS and CDR2 FNYEAQ. CDR3 bases: TGTGCCAGCAGCCAGACAGGGGCTCTGAATGAAAAACTGTTTTTT. This sequence encodes CASSQTGALNEKLFF.

This clonotype was detected a few times. The chain links TRBV5-1 to TRBJ2-1; TRBD2 agrees at 11 bases. The length of the CDR3 is 14 residues. Looked up from germline, CDR1 is SGHRS and CDR2 is YFSETQ. With 7 bases clipped from V and 7 bases from J, the junction kept 7 bases outside the gene matches. The CDR3 sequence: CASGSGRARNEQFF. CDR3 sequence (DNA): TGCGCCAGCGGTAGCGGGAGGGCCCGTAATGAGCAGTTCTTC.

J is TRBJ1-1 and V is TRBV20-1; D not resolved. The CDR3 contains 12 residues. V lost 3 bases and J lost 3, with 8 bases in between. The germline gives CDR1 DFQATT, CDR2 SNEGSKA (reference sequence). The CDR3 DNA reads as TGCAGTGCTAGCCCGACACACACTGAAGCTTTCTTT. Amino acids: CSASPTHTEAFF.

This clonotype appeared a few times. V gene TRBV7-6 combines with J gene TRBJ2-1, with TRBD2 identical over 10 bases. J lost 7 bases, V lost 3 bases, and 3 bases had no gene match. This CDR3 has 14 residues. Germline V gene sequence: CDR1 SGHVS, CDR2 FNYEAQ. CDR3 loop: CASSFSSGSNEQFF. The CDR3 DNA reads as TGTGCCAGCAGCTTTTCTAGCGGGAGTAATGAGCAGTTCTTC.

This clonotype came up a few times. The rearrangement links TRBV6-1 to TRBJ2-3; possible D gene TRBD2, 6 bases. Looked up from germline, CDR1 is MNHNS and CDR2 is SASEGT. Deletions cut 0 bases from V and 5 bases from J, with 9 bases between. This CDR3 is built from 14 residues. The CDR3 reads CASSEAAGGDTQYF. DNA for the CDR3: TGTGCCAGCAGTGAAGCAGCGGGCGGAGATACGCAGTATTTT.

This clonotype was counted at least ten times. This chain uses TRBV7-2 with TRBJ1-4; D remains unclear. The CDR3 spans 15 residues. Germline V gives CDR1 SGHTA, CDR2 FQGNSA. The ends were cut back, 2 bases at V and 4 bases at J, with 11 bases in the middle. CDR3 residues: CASSLSGRVNEKLFF. CDR3 nucleotide sequence: TGTGCCAGCAGCTTAAGCGGGCGGGTTAATGAAAAACTGTTTTTT.

This chain joins TRBV12-5 and TRBJ1-5; the match to TRBD1 covers 7 bases. From germline, CDR1 is LGHNT and CDR2 FRNRAP. V shed 5 bases, J shed 6 bases, and the junction held 10 bases outside the gene matches. The CDR3 runs 15 residues. The CDR3 DNA sequence: TGTGCTAGTGGTACCGCGGTGACAGGGAGTCAGCCCCAGCATTTT. It encodes CASGTAVTGSQPQHF.

This clonotype has more than one count but fewer than ten. The J gene is TRBJ2-6, the V gene TRBV7-2; D remains ambiguous. CDR1 and CDR2 (germline): SGHTA, FQGNSA. Trimming shortened V by 5 bases and J by 0 bases, and 11 bases separated the two germline ends. The CDR3 has 16 amino acids. The CDR3 loop reads CASSPIYGSGANVLTF. The CDR3, as DNA: TGTGCCAGCAGCCCTATTTACGGCTCTGGGGCCAACGTCCTGACTTTC.

DNA for the CDR3: TGTGCCAGCAGCTTAATTTGGGGGATGGGGATGAACACTGAAGCTTTCTTT. It is translated as CASSLIWGMGMNTEAFF. The chain joins TRBV7-2 to TRBJ1-1; weak D call: TRBD1 (5 bases). This CDR3 comprises 17 residues. Trimming cost V 2 bases and J 0 bases, with 16 bases left between them. CDR1 and CDR2 (germline): SGHTA, FQGNSA.

The chain links TRBV7-2 to TRBJ2-1; 7 positions agree with TRBD2. V lost 4 bases to trimming and J lost 2 bases; unmatched junction nucleotides: 5. The CDR3 consists of 15 residues. Germline CDR1 reads SGHTA; CDR2 reads FQGNSA. The CDR3 is CASSYGGGAYNEQFF. The CDR3 coding sequence is TGTGCCAGCAGCTACGGGGGAGGGGCCTACAATGAGCAGTTCTTC.

This clonotype has just a few counts. The rearrangement links TRBV7-8 to TRBJ2-7, with no clear D. V lost 1 base to trimming and J lost 3 bases, with 10 bases between them. This CDR3 contains 14 residues. CDR1 and CDR2 from the germline V gene are SGHVS and FQNEAQ. The CDR3 DNA sequence: TGTGCCAGCAGCTTAGGGGCGGTGATCTACGAGCAGTACTTC. Amino acids: CASSLGAVIYEQYF.

This clonotype was observed a few times. The CDR3 DNA is TGTGCCAGCAGTGAGCGGCGGGATAGGACAGATACGCAGTATTTT. This gives the protein CASSERRDRTDTQYF. The chain uses TRBV25-1 and TRBJ2-3, with D possibly matching TRBD2 (6 bases). CDR1 is MGHDK, CDR2 SYGVNS, per germline. V lost 3 bases, J lost 3 bases, and 13 bases lay in between. The CDR3 runs 15 residues.

This clonotype has only a few counts. This chain joins TRBV12-3 or TRBV12-4 and TRBJ2-7; D uncertain. The CDR3 is 13 amino acids. V shed 5 bases and J shed 2 bases, with 10 bases lying between them. CDR3 DNA: TGTGCCAGCAGTGGGCAGGTCGCCTACGAGCAGTACTTC. The encoded protein is CASSGQVAYEQYF.

This rearrangement joins TRBV6-1 to TRBJ2-7, with TRBD1 as a possible D gene (6 bases). The CDR3 is made up of 12 amino acids. The V gene lost 5 bases and the J gene lost 6 bases, with 11 bases spanning the gap. CDR1 and CDR2 from the germline V gene are MNHNS and SASEGT. This chain's CDR3 is CASSQGRFEQYF. The CDR3, as DNA: TGTGCCAGCAGTCAGGGGCGGTTCGAGCAGTACTTC.

V usage is TRBV7-8 and J usage is TRBJ2-5; D perhaps matches TRBD1 (7 bases). CDR3 size: 15 residues. The germline V gene encodes CDR1 SGHVS and CDR2 FQNEAQ. V lost 5 bases and J 9 bases, leaving 22 bases between the germline ends. The DNA of the CDR3 is TGTGCCAGCAGCCCCTTTGCGGGGCCCACAGGGGCCCAGTACTTC. Translated, it gives CASSPFAGPTGAQYF.

V and J are TRBV28 and TRBJ2-7, with D unresolved. This CDR3 comprises 16 residues. V lost 4 bases and J lost 0, with 16 bases in between. Germline lookup yields CDR1 MDHEN and CDR2 SYDVKM. The CDR3 DNA reads as TGTGCCAGCAGTTGGGTCGTGGGGTTAAGCTCCTACGAGCAGTACTTC. Protein product: CASSWVVGLSSYEQYF.

The J gene is TRBJ2-5, the V gene TRBV7-9; TRBD2 is a possible D gene (5 bases). The CDR3 spans 13 residues. The V gene's germline CDR1 is SEHNR and CDR2 FQNEAQ (reference sequence). Between the trimmed V and J ends, which lost 4 bases and 5 bases, there was a span of 11 bases. CDR3 protein: CASSWPGSETQYF. The CDR3 DNA reads TGTGCCAGCAGCTGGCCGGGGAGCGAGACCCAGTACTTC.

In this sample, this clonotype turned up once. The chain carries TRBV6-5 and TRBJ2-5; 10 nucleotides align to TRBD2. This CDR3 comprises 15 residues. Germline CDR1 is MNHEY and CDR2 is SVGAGI. Trimming cost V 4 bases and J 5 bases; bases outside gene matches: 7. The CDR3: CASSSVGGLAETQYF. The CDR3 DNA is TGTGCCAGCAGTTCCGTTGGGGGACTAGCGGAGACCCAGTACTTC.

This sequence joins TRBV7-2 and TRBJ1-2, with no clear D. The germline V and J ends were trimmed by 1 base and 1 base, with 10 bases remaining between them. The CDR3 is 15 amino acids. Germline assignment: CDR1 SGHTA and CDR2 FQGNSA. The CDR3 coding sequence is TGTGCCAGCAGCTTAGAGGGCTGGGATAACTATGGCTACACCTTC. This codes for CASSLEGWDNYGYTF.

This sequence joins TRBV6-2 or TRBV6-3 and TRBJ2-1; a weak D match, TRBD2 (6 bases). The germline V and J ends were trimmed by 6 bases and 1 base, with 13 bases remaining between them. CDR1 and CDR2 from the germline V gene are MNHEY and SVGEGT. This CDR3 is 15 amino acids long. As DNA, the CDR3 is TGTGCCAGCAGAGGACCCCGGGAGTCCTACAATGAGCAGTTCTTC. This codes for CASRGPRESYNEQFF.

The sample holds a few counts of this clonotype. The chain has TRBV7-6 and TRBJ2-1; TRBD1 matches at 7 bases. With 9 bases clipped from V and 9 bases from J, the junction kept 8 bases outside the gene matches. The CDR3 is made up of 12 amino acids. Germline V CDR1 and CDR2: SGHVS, FNYEAQ. The CDR3 DNA reads TGTGCCAGTACAGGGGTTACCCTTGAGCAGTTCTTC. Translated: CASTGVTLEQFF. Filled out from reference TRBV7-6 and TRBJ2-1, the complete variable domain reads GAGVSQSPRYKVTKRGQDVALRCDPISGHVSLYWYRQALGQGPEFLTYFNYEAQQDKSGLPNDRFSAERPEGSISTLTIQRTEQRDSAMYRCASTGVTLEQFFGPGTRLTVL.

The chain recombines TRBV28 with TRBJ2-7; TRBD1 matches 7 bases. CDR1 and CDR2 from the germline V gene are MDHEN and SYDVKM. This CDR3 is 13 amino acids long. V shed 7 bases, J shed 3 bases, and the junction held 6 bases outside the gene matches. The CDR3 region is CASKGQLIYEQYF. The CDR3 DNA is TGTGCCAGCAAGGGACAGCTCATCTACGAGCAGTACTTC.

The table lists this clonotype with a few counts. The chain recombines TRBV18 with TRBJ2-1; the D is unclear. The CDR3 sequence is 12 residues long. V was pared by 2 bases and J by 6 bases, with 5 bases between. CDR1 and CDR2 (germline): KGHSH, LQKENI. The CDR3 sequence is CASSPVTNEQFF. The CDR3 nucleotides read TGTGCCAGCTCACCAGTGACCAATGAGCAGTTCTTC.

The chain has TRBV6-1 and TRBJ2-7, with 11 bases matching TRBD2. Germline loops: CDR1 MNHNS, CDR2 SASEGT. Germline trimming cut 4 bases from V and 4 bases from J; bases unmatched to any gene: 6. The CDR3 runs to 15 residues. CDR3 coding DNA: TGTGCCAGCAGTGCCCTAGCGGGGGGTTTATACGAGCAGTACTTC. Amino acids: CASSALAGGLYEQYF.